In its sample, the clone carrying this TCR beta chain was seen a few times. What it binds is not known. RNA transcripts yielded amplified TCR beta CDR3 regions. When the TCR CDR3 underwent first-round RT-PCR, the HTBI primer set was used. TCRdb recomputed calls from the multiplex PCR reads with MiXCR, one row per CDR3 protein. The table lists more than 550,000 distinct CDR3 sequences, roughly 45% of them singletons. This record comes from a study of T cells in Graves' hyperthyroidism and ophthalmopathy. Used for diagnoses were clinical symptoms, serum thyroxine and TRAb, thyroid ultrasound and orbital computed tomography. Study-wide findings and caveats: Most thyroid clonotypes that were expanded above 0.001 also turned up in blood. A 13 V-J model separated ophthalmopathy from stable hyperthyroidism. The model's output predicted ophthalmopathy at a median of about 6.5 months prior to onset.

CDR3 length: 14 residues. Per germline, CDR1 SEHNR and CDR2 FQNEAQ (reference sequence). Trimming cost V 11 bases and J 3 bases, with 16 bases left between them. Sequences were obtained from peripheral blood or thyroid tissue (not recorded which). This sequence was found in an adult man with Graves' disease, either hyperthyroidism or ophthalmopathy (not recorded which). The chain has TRBV7-9 and TRBJ2-2, with D tentatively TRBD1 or TRBD2 (5 bases each). CDR3 sequence reads: CALEELGDTGELFF. As DNA, the CDR3 is TGTGCCCTCGAGGAACTGGGGGACACCGGGGAGCTGTTTTTT. Supplemented by reference TRBV7-9 and TRBJ2-2, the full variable domain reads DTGVSQNPRHKITKRGQNVTFRCDPISEHNRLYWYRQTLGQGPEFLTYFQNEAQLEKSRLLSDRFSAERPKGSFSTLEIQRTEQGDSAMYLCALEELGDTGELFFGEGSRLTVL.